The 30 T cell receptor beta chains below all came from one sample that was sequenced in a study of T cells in Graves' hyperthyroidism and ophthalmopathy. Authors of the study amplified TCR beta CDR3 regions from RNA transcripts. TCR CDR3 regions were first amplified by RT-PCR with HTBI primers. One entry per CDR3 protein, called by TCRdb with MiXCR from the multiplex PCR reads. This sample yields 550,000 to 600,000 distinct CDR3 sequences, of which approximately 15% are seen a single time; roughly 7.1% belongs to the top ten. Sequencing used blood. Receptors were obtained from a woman aged 18-29 years with Graves' ophthalmopathy.

This clonotype was seen at least ten times. The chain joins TRBV12-3 or TRBV12-4 to TRBJ2-7; 12 bases match TRBD2. This CDR3 is 14 amino acids long. V lost 6 bases and J lost 7; bases outside the gene matches: 7. The CDR3 protein is CASSRTSGNREQYF. For the CDR3, the DNA is TGTGCCAGCAGCCGGACTAGCGGGAATCGGGAGCAGTACTTC.

The chain employs TRBV20-1 and TRBJ2-3; 9 positions match TRBD2. This CDR3 spans 17 amino acids. Germline V CDR1 and CDR2: DFQATT, SNEGSKA (reference sequence). V dropped 0 bases and J dropped 2; count of bases not matched to a gene: 9. CDR3 sequence: CSARDPWAGGLTDTQYF. The CDR3 region has the DNA TGCAGTGCTAGAGACCCTTGGGCGGGAGGGCTCACAGATACGCAGTATTTT.

This clonotype was observed at least ten times. The chain uses TRBV5-5 and TRBJ2-3, with D possibly being TRBD2 (5 bases). Germline CDR1 reads SGHKS; CDR2 reads YYEKEE (reference sequence). The CDR3 contains 17 residues. V was shortened by 1 base and J by 3 bases, with 18 bases between the two germline ends. CDR3 loop: CASSLTGMGLGTDTQYF. Here the CDR3 DNA reads TGTGCCAGCAGCTTGACGGGAATGGGTTTGGGAACAGATACGCAGTATTTT. Based on the CDR3 plus reference TRBV5-5 and TRBJ2-3, the full variable domain is DAGVTQSPTHLIKTRGQQVTLRCSPISGHKSVSWYQQVLGQGPQFIFQYYEKEERGRGNFPDRFSARQFPNYSSELNVNALLLGDSALYLCASSLTGMGLGTDTQYFGPGTRLTVL.

This clonotype has a count of ten or more. This chain joins TRBV24-1 and TRBJ2-7; 10 bases align to TRBD1. The CDR3 spans 18 residues. V lost 3 bases to trimming and J lost 1 base; unmatched junction nucleotides: 11. Germline V gene lookup returns CDR1 KGHDR and CDR2 SFDVKD. The DNA of the CDR3 is TGTGCCACCAGTGATGACAGGGGGCAATTGGAGGGGTCCTACGAGCAGTACTTC. It encodes CATSDDRGQLEGSYEQYF.

Only a few counts were recorded for this clonotype. The junction departs from the called germline gene at one end, perhaps through a read error. This rearrangement joins TRBV6-2 or TRBV6-3 to TRBJ2-2; D is uncertain. CDR1 MNHEY and CDR2 SVGEGT come from the germline V gene. CDR3 length equals 12 residues. CDR3 residues: CAGSENIGELFF. In nucleotides, the CDR3 is TGTGCCGGCAGTGAAAATATCGGGGAGCTGTTTTTT.

This clonotype was counted at least ten times. The chain employs TRBV7-2 and TRBJ2-7; D is perhaps TRBD1 (7 bases). With 1 base removed from V and 3 bases from J, the gap between germline ends came to 22 bases. This CDR3 spans 18 amino acids. Looked up from germline, CDR1 is SGHTA and CDR2 is FQGNSA. The CDR3 sequence is CASSLGGRRGPRGYEQYF. The CDR3 region has the DNA TGTGCCAGCAGCTTAGGGGGGCGGAGGGGGCCCCGTGGCTACGAGCAGTACTTC.

This clonotype has more than one count but fewer than ten. The rearrangement links TRBV10-3 to TRBJ2-3; D perhaps matches TRBD2 (6 bases). Germline CDR1 and CDR2: ENHRY and SYGVKD. The V gene lost 0 bases and the J gene lost 2 bases, with 9 bases spanning the gap. CDR3 length: 15 residues. CDR3 DNA: TGTGCCATCAGTGAGTCGGAGGGAGCCACAGATACGCAGTATTTT. Its protein is CAISESEGATDTQYF.

This clonotype appeared many times. The chain uses TRBV30 and TRBJ2-7; TRBD1 matches at 7 bases. The CDR3 extends over 13 amino acids. Germline CDR1 and CDR2: GTSNPN and SVGIG (reference sequence). J gave up 0 bases and V 3 bases, and 2 bases lay outside the gene matches. The CDR3: CAWSRDSSYEQYF. The DNA for the CDR3 is TGTGCCTGGAGCCGGGACAGCTCCTACGAGCAGTACTTC.

This clonotype was observed many times. The gene calls are TRBV2 and TRBJ1-1, with D perhaps matching TRBD1 (5 bases). This CDR3 has 15 residues. Trimming stripped 2 bases from V and 0 bases from J, with 10 bases between. Germline CDR1 is SNHLY and CDR2 is FYNNEI. CDR3 residues: CASSESGAVNTEAFF. For the CDR3, the DNA is TGTGCCAGCAGTGAAAGTGGGGCTGTGAACACTGAAGCTTTCTTT. Using reference TRBV2 and TRBJ1-1 for the parts outside the CDR3, the full variable domain is EPEVTQTPSHQVTQMGQEVILRCVPISNHLYFYWYRQILGQKVEFLVSFYNNEISEKSEIFDDQFSVERPDGSNFTLKIRSTKLEDSAMYFCASSESGAVNTEAFFGQGTRLTVV.

In this sample, this clonotype turned up many times. The chain couples TRBV24-1 to TRBJ2-1; TRBD2 matches at 14 bases. The CDR3 is 18 residues long. Germline CDR1 reads KGHDR; CDR2 reads SFDVKD. Losses at the gene ends were 3 bases for V and 2 bases for J; bases not matched to a gene: 5. The chain's CDR3 is CATSDPTSGRGAYNEQFF. The DNA for the CDR3 is TGTGCCACCAGTGATCCGACTAGCGGGAGGGGGGCCTACAATGAGCAGTTCTTC.

Many counts were recorded for this clonotype. The chain is built from TRBV2 and TRBJ2-1; 7 bases line up with TRBD2. After removal of 3 bases from V and 6 bases from J, the junction contained 8 bases not matched to a gene. CDR1 is SNHLY and CDR2 is FYNNEI in the germline V gene. The length of the CDR3 is 15 residues. The CDR3 DNA sequence: TGTGCCAGCAGTGATAGGACTAGGAGTACCAATGAGCAGTTCTTC. Protein sequence: CASSDRTRSTNEQFF.

This clonotype has at least ten counts. This chain links TRBV6-1 with TRBJ2-7; TRBD2 is a possible D gene (6 bases). Trimming removed 2 bases from V and 2 bases from J, with 22 bases in between. Germline CDR1 is MNHNS and CDR2 is SASEGT. The CDR3 runs 18 residues. This CDR3 reads CASSEQFGFLAATYEQYF. The CDR3, as DNA: TGTGCCAGCAGTGAACAATTCGGGTTCTTAGCGGCGACCTACGAGCAGTACTTC.

This clonotype was counted many times. V usage is TRBV28 and J usage is TRBJ1-3, with D unresolved. The V end was cut by 2 bases, the J end by 4 bases, with 6 bases between. Germline CDR1 and CDR2: MDHEN and SYDVKM. The CDR3 runs to 13 residues. The CDR3 DNA sequence: TGTGCCAGCAGTTTAGTCATGGGAAACACCATATATTTT. It specifies CASSLVMGNTIYF.

This clonotype came up many times. The gene calls are TRBV5-1 and TRBJ2-1; TRBD2 matches at 7 bases. V was pared by 2 bases and J by 2 bases, with 4 bases of the junction left unmatched. This CDR3 has 15 residues. Germline-derived CDR1 and CDR2 are SGHRS and YFSETQ. This chain's CDR3 is CASSLGAGPYNEQFF. The CDR3 DNA sequence: TGCGCCAGCAGCTTAGGAGCGGGACCCTACAATGAGCAGTTCTTC.

With respect to this clonotype: A single base separates this from a much larger clone, so it may be a read error. J is TRBJ1-2 and V is TRBV11-2; no reliable D call. CDR3 length: 12 amino acids. Germline V gene sequence: CDR1 SGHAT, CDR2 FQNNGV. The CDR3 bases are TGTGCCAGCAGCTCGGAAGGGAATGGCTACGCCTTC. It specifies CASSSEGNGYAF.

This clonotype was observed many times. The chain employs TRBV29-1 and TRBJ2-5; perhaps D is TRBD1 or TRBD2 (5 bases each). Germline CDR1 and CDR2: SQVTM and ANQGSEA. The CDR3 covers 13 residues. Trimming removed 6 bases from V and 1 base from J, with 12 bases in between. CDR3 in amino acids: CSVTRDGQETQYF. CDR3 nucleotides: TGCAGCGTGACACGGGACGGCCAAGAGACCCAGTACTTC.

The chain carries TRBV3-1 and TRBJ2-4; D is ambiguous. Trimming removed 11 bases at V and 0 bases at J, with 14 bases between. Germline CDR1 reads LGHDT; CDR2 reads YNNKEL (reference sequence). The CDR3 loop spans 14 amino acids. The CDR3, as DNA: TGTGCCGGTTATAGGGCGCAAGCCAAAAACATTCAGTACTTC. The encoded protein is CAGYRAQAKNIQYF. Full variable domain (rest looked up from reference TRBV3-1 and TRBJ2-4): DTAVSQTPKYLVTQMGNDKSIKCEQNLGHDTMYWYKQDSKKFLKIMFSYNNKELIINETVPNRFSPKSPDKAHLNLHINSLELGDSAVYFCAGYRAQAKNIQYFGAGTRLSVL.

The J gene is TRBJ2-3, the V gene TRBV19; D is possibly TRBD1 (6 bases). Germline-derived CDR1 and CDR2 are LNHDA and SQIVND (reference sequence). This CDR3 is built from 15 residues. V was shortened by 3 bases and J by 1 base, with 11 bases between the two germline ends. The CDR3 sequence: CASSIRGFGTDTQYF. The CDR3 DNA reads TGTGCCAGTAGTATCAGGGGATTTGGCACAGATACGCAGTATTTT.

This clonotype was found many times. This sequence joins TRBV11-3 and TRBJ2-3, with 9 bases identical to TRBD1. V lost 7 bases, J lost 4 bases, and 18 bases stayed unmatched. The CDR3 runs to 18 residues. Per the germline V gene, CDR1 is SGHNT and CDR2 is YENEEA. The CDR3 region has the DNA TGTGCCAGCACCAACCCCCAGCACGGGACAGGGAGCGCAGATACGCAGTATTTT. Translation: CASTNPQHGTGSADTQYF. The variable domain in full, with the rest retrieved from reference TRBV11-3 and TRBJ2-3, is EAGVVQSPRYKIIEKKQPVAFWCNPISGHNTLYWYLQNLGQGPELLIRYENEEAVDDSQLPKDRFSAERLKGVDSTLKIQPAELGDSAVYLCASTNPQHGTGSADTQYFGPGTRLTVL.

This clonotype was recorded many times. The J gene is TRBJ2-1, the V gene TRBV7-2; TRBD2 agrees at 9 bases. Germline V gene lookup returns CDR1 SGHTA and CDR2 FQGNSA. The CDR3 totals 17 residues. V was clipped by 3 bases and J by 0 bases; unmatched bases: 6. The CDR3 DNA sequence: TGTGCCAGCAGCTTTTTTAGCGGGAGTGTCTCCTACAATGAGCAGTTCTTC. As protein: CASSFFSGSVSYNEQFF.

The CDR3 loop is CASMPTMSTDTQYF. DNA of the CDR3: TGCGCCAGCATGCCGACTATGAGCACAGATACGCAGTATTTT. V is TRBV10-1 and J is TRBJ2-3; a possible D gene is TRBD2 (5 bases). V gave up 7 bases and J gave up 0 bases, with 11 bases separating them. Germline CDR1 is WNHNN and CDR2 is SYGVQD (reference sequence). The CDR3 loop spans 14 amino acids.

There are many counts of this clonotype. The chain employs TRBV7-2 and TRBJ1-2; no clear D. V was cut by 3 bases and J by 8 bases, with 7 bases left in between. CDR3 size: 11 residues. Germline CDR1 SGHTA, CDR2 FQGNSA. The DNA of the CDR3 is TGTGCCAGCAGCTTGCCAGAGGGCTACACCTTC. Its translation: CASSLPEGYTF. The full variable domain, with the rest looked up from reference TRBV7-2 and TRBJ1-2, is GAGVSQSPSNKVTEKGKDVELRCDPISGHTALYWYRQSLGQGLEFLIYFQGNSAPDKSGLPSDRFSAERTGGSVSTLTIQRTQQEDSAVYLCASSLPEGYTFGSGTRLTVV.

This clonotype was found many times. This sequence joins TRBV12-3 or TRBV12-4 and TRBJ2-3, with 11 positions matching TRBD2. The CDR3 consists of 16 residues. J lost 6 bases, V lost 1 base, and 6 bases had no gene match. The CDR3 DNA sequence: TGTGCCAGCAGTTTAGGACTAGCGGGATGGGCGGATACGCAGTATTTT. Amino acid sequence: CASSLGLAGWADTQYF.

Many counts were recorded for this clonotype. The chain couples TRBV7-8 to TRBJ2-1; 10 bases are a match to TRBD2. The trim removed 2 bases at V and 7 bases at J, leaving 5 bases unmatched. Germline-derived CDR1 and CDR2 are SGHVS and FQNEAQ. The CDR3 covers 15 residues. DNA for the CDR3: TGTGCCAGCAGCTTACCCAGCGGGAGGGTTAATGAGCAGTTCTTC. Its translation: CASSLPSGRVNEQFF. Filled out from reference TRBV7-8 and TRBJ2-1, the complete variable domain reads GAGVSQSPRYKVAKRGQDVALRCDPISGHVSLFWYQQALGQGPEFLTYFQNEAQLDKSGLPSDRFFAERPEGSVSTLKIQRTQQEDSAVYLCASSLPSGRVNEQFFGPGTRLTVL.

At least ten counts were recorded for this clonotype. The genes are TRBV7-2 and TRBJ1-1; maybe TRBD1 (6 bases). CDR1 is SGHTA, CDR2 FQGNSA, per germline. V shed 5 bases and J shed 1 base, with 14 bases lying between them. The CDR3 contains 15 residues. CDR3 coding DNA: TGTGCCAGCAGCCCCACCAGGGGAGGGAACACTGAAGCTTTCTTT. As protein: CASSPTRGGNTEAFF.

This clonotype was detected only a few times. This CDR3 reads CATSEGDGSSGANVLTF. For the CDR3, the DNA is TGTGCCACCAGTGAGGGGGATGGGTCCTCTGGGGCCAACGTCCTGACTTTC. This sequence joins TRBV24-1 and TRBJ2-6; either TRBD1 or TRBD2 may fit D (5 bases each). V dropped 4 bases and J dropped 0 bases, with 12 bases sitting between them. The CDR3 is 17 residues long. Germline V lookup: CDR1 KGHDR, CDR2 SFDVKD.

This clonotype appeared many times. V is TRBV6-1 and J is TRBJ2-5, with 9 bases matching TRBD1. The CDR3 has 16 residues. V shed 7 bases, J shed 4 bases, and the junction held 13 bases outside the gene matches. CDR1 and CDR2 (germline): MNHNS, SASEGT. Written as DNA, the CDR3 is TGTGCCAGCAACCCCACGACAGGGGGGGGGACAGAGACCCAGTACTTC. It translates to CASNPTTGGGTETQYF.

This clonotype appeared many times. The V call is TRBV5-6, the J call TRBJ2-1; D possibly corresponds to TRBD2 (5 bases). CDR3 size: 14 residues. The germline V gene encodes CDR1 SGHDT and CDR2 YYEEEE. Trimming cost V 1 base and J 2 bases, with 7 bases left between them. The CDR3 spells CASSLPGTYNEQFF. The CDR3 bases are TGTGCCAGCAGCTTGCCCGGGACCTACAATGAGCAGTTCTTC. The full variable domain, in which reference TRBV5-6 and TRBJ2-1 provide the parts outside the CDR3, is DAGVTQSPTHLIKTRGQQVTLRCSPKSGHDTVSWYQQALGQGPQFIFQYYEEEERQRGNFPDRFSGHQFPNYSSELNVNALLLGDSALYLCASSLPGTYNEQFFGPGTRLTVL.

This clonotype has at least ten counts. V is TRBV28 and J is TRBJ2-5; 7 bases line up with TRBD2. Germline V gene data show CDR1 as MDHEN and CDR2 as SYDVKM. V shed 4 bases and J 4 bases; nucleotides not matched to a gene: 6. The CDR3 runs to 14 residues. For the CDR3, the DNA is TGTGCCAGCAGTTCCGGGACTACCTCAGAGACCCAGTACTTC. It translates to CASSSGTTSETQYF.

This clonotype was observed at least ten times. The chain employs TRBV18 and TRBJ2-1, with 10 nucleotides matching TRBD2. The CDR3 is made up of 15 amino acids. V lost 3 bases and J lost 5; bases outside the gene matches: 4. Germline V gene data show CDR1 as KGHSH and CDR2 as LQKENI. The CDR3, as DNA: TGTGCCAGCTCACCCCCCGGGACTAGCGACAATGAGCAGTTCTTC. It is translated as CASSPPGTSDNEQFF.